Following are 28 T cell receptor beta chains from one sample sequenced in a study of blood T cell repertoires in COVID-19. Profiled with immunoSEQ multiplex PCR; TCRdb holds only in-frame clones, not every one. Of approximately 90,000 clones listed, 79% are singletons. What was sequenced was peripheral blood. These receptors originate from a human donor in a cohort sampled during active COVID-19.

The chain uses TRBV5-1 and TRBJ1-6; D unresolved. Germline lookup yields CDR1 SGHRS and CDR2 YFSETQ. V dropped 4 bases and J dropped 9 bases, with 17 bases sitting between them. This CDR3 is built from 15 residues. The CDR3 spells CASSLVHPTTSPLHF. CDR3 in DNA: TGCGCCAGCAGCCTAGTACACCCCACTACTTCACCCCTCCACTTT.

CDR3 sequence: CASARDTNYGYTF. In nucleotides, the CDR3 is TGTGCCAGCGCCCGGGACACTAACTATGGCTACACCTTC. The gene calls are TRBV7-9 and TRBJ1-2; the D gene is possibly TRBD1 (6 bases). Per the germline V gene, CDR1 is SEHNR and CDR2 is FQNEAQ (reference sequence). This CDR3 contains 13 residues. The V end was cut by 8 bases, the J end by 0 bases, with 10 bases between.

The chain couples TRBV29-1 to TRBJ1-1, with 7 nucleotides matching TRBD1. Germline V gives CDR1 SQVTM, CDR2 ANQGSEA. With V trimmed by 6 bases and J by 4 bases, 5 bases remained unmatched. There are 12 residues in the CDR3. CDR3 DNA sequence: TGCAGCGTAACAGGGGATTTCACTGAAGCTTTCTTT. This codes for CSVTGDFTEAFF.

The gene calls are TRBV18 and TRBJ1-5; TRBD1 is a possible D gene (6 bases). The germline V gene encodes CDR1 KGHSH and CDR2 LQKENI. The CDR3 spans 15 residues. The ends were cut back, 3 bases at V and 7 bases at J, with 16 bases in the middle. The CDR3 DNA reads as TGTGCCAGCTCACCGTTGTCTGGGGGCCAGCAGCCCCAGCATTTT. As protein: CASSPLSGGQQPQHF.

Ten or more counts support this clone. The chain uses TRBV11-3 and TRBJ2-2, with 7 bases matching TRBD1. CDR1 and CDR2 (germline): SGHNT, YENEEA. The CDR3 is made up of 15 amino acids. J gave up 2 bases and V 4 bases, and 4 bases lay outside the gene matches. Here the CDR3 reads CASSSGTANTGELFF. The CDR3, as DNA: TGTGCCAGCAGCTCCGGGACAGCTAACACCGGGGAGCTGTTTTTT. The whole variable domain, filled in from reference TRBV11-3 and TRBJ2-2, reads EAGVVQSPRYKIIEKKQPVAFWCNPISGHNTLYWYLQNLGQGPELLIRYENEEAVDDSQLPKDRFSAERLKGVDSTLKIQPAELGDSAVYLCASSSGTANTGELFFGEGSRLTVL.

The CDR3 protein is CASNRGGTNQPQHF. CDR3 nucleotide sequence: TGTGCCAGCAACCGGGGAGGGACCAATCAGCCCCAGCATTTT. The chain recombines TRBV28 with TRBJ1-5; D is perhaps TRBD1 (5 bases). This CDR3 is 14 amino acids long. CDR1 is MDHEN and CDR2 is SYDVKM in the germline V gene. V was shortened by 7 bases and J by 3 bases, with 13 bases between the two germline ends.

V usage is TRBV27 and J usage is TRBJ1-1; D not certain. The germline CDR1 and CDR2 sequences are MNHEY and SMNVEV (reference sequence). The ends were cut back, 0 bases at V and 8 bases at J, with 10 bases in the middle. This CDR3 region has 13 residues. DNA of the CDR3: TGTGCCAGCAGTTTATCGCAGGCACTCGAAGCTTTCTTT. As protein: CASSLSQALEAFF.

This clone was counted between two and nine times. The chain recombines TRBV7-8 with TRBJ2-1; 7 bases are a match to TRBD1. V lost 5 bases and J lost 8; bases outside the gene matches: 9. Germline loops: CDR1 SGHVS, CDR2 FQNEAQ. The CDR3 is 14 amino acids. The CDR3 nucleotides are TGTGCCAGCAGCGTGACAGGGTTTGTCGATGAGCAGTTCTTC. Its protein is CASSVTGFVDEQFF.

The J gene is TRBJ2-3, the V gene TRBV28, with D possibly being TRBD2 (6 bases). The germline gives CDR1 MDHEN, CDR2 SYDVKM. V was clipped by 1 base and J by 9 bases, with 20 bases between them. There are 16 residues in the CDR3. The CDR3 here is CASSLYLTGDGGTQYF. The CDR3 region has the DNA TGTGCCAGCAGTTTATACTTAACGGGAGACGGTGGCACGCAGTATTTT.

The rearrangement joins TRBV7-3 to TRBJ1-3; D remains ambiguous. This CDR3 has 15 residues. Germline-derived CDR1 and CDR2 are SGHTA and FQGTGA. The V end lost 1 base, the J end lost 0 bases, and 7 bases lay between the germline ends. CDR3: CASSLRPGSGNTIYF. In DNA form, the CDR3 reads TGTGCCAGCAGCTTAAGGCCAGGCTCTGGAAACACCATATATTTT.

The chain uses TRBV19 and TRBJ2-1, with 8 bases aligning to TRBD2. V lost 2 bases, J lost 5 bases, and 5 bases stayed unmatched. This CDR3 is built from 15 residues. Germline V gene lookup returns CDR1 LNHDA and CDR2 SQIVND (reference sequence). The CDR3 DNA reads as TGTGCCAGTAGTATATATACTAGCGGCAACAATGAGCAGTTCTTC. Its translation: CASSIYTSGNNEQFF.

This chain joins TRBV5-4 and TRBJ2-1; 9 positions agree with TRBD2. The CDR3 totals 14 residues. The V and J ends lost 4 bases and 6 bases, in that order; junction bases with no gene match: 5. Germline V gives CDR1 SGHNT, CDR2 YYREEE (reference sequence). CDR3 sequence reads: CASSPRTSVNEQFF. The CDR3 DNA is TGTGCCAGCAGCCCGAGGACTAGCGTCAATGAGCAGTTCTTC.

The rearrangement links TRBV3-1 (or the pseudogene TRBV3-2) to TRBJ1-2; no clear D gene. CDR1 and CDR2 from the germline V gene are LGHDT and YNNKEL (reference sequence). Trimming removed 1 base at V and 0 bases at J, with 6 bases between. This CDR3 has 14 amino acids. Here the CDR3 reads CASSQGGSNYGYTF. The CDR3 nucleotides read TGTGCCAGCAGCCAAGGCGGATCTAACTATGGCTACACCTTC.

The chain links TRBV5-1 to TRBJ2-3; D may be TRBD1 (6 bases). The germline V gene has CDR1 SGHRS and CDR2 YFSETQ. The CDR3 covers 14 residues. The V end lost 2 bases, the J end lost 5 bases, and 12 bases lay between the germline ends. The CDR3 is CASSFGQPRDTQYF. CDR3 in DNA: TGCGCCAGCAGCTTCGGACAGCCCAGAGATACGCAGTATTTT.

This clone appeared once. The V and J genes are TRBV5-4 and TRBJ2-1, with 10 bases fitting TRBD1. V was clipped by 0 bases and J by 7 bases; unmatched bases: 4. CDR1 and CDR2 from the germline V gene are SGHNT and YYREEE (reference sequence). The CDR3 is made up of 15 amino acids. As DNA, the CDR3 is TGTGCCAGCAGCTTGGGGACAGGGGGATTTAATGAGCAGTTCTTC. It encodes CASSLGTGGFNEQFF.

This clone was recorded only once. In DNA, the CDR3 is TGTGCCAGTAGTTTTTCCCAGTACAATGAGCAGTTCTTC. Translating gives CASSFSQYNEQFF. J is TRBJ2-1 and V is TRBV19; D uncertain. Germline assignment: CDR1 LNHDA and CDR2 SQIVND (reference sequence). This CDR3 is built from 13 residues. The V end was cut by 5 bases, the J end by 4 bases, with 9 bases between. Complete variable domain (other parts from reference TRBV19 and TRBJ2-1): DGGITQSPKYLFRKEGQNVTLSCEQNLNHDAMYWYRQDPGQGLRLIYYSQIVNDFQKGDIAEGYSVSREKKESFPLTVTSAQKNPTAFYLCASSFSQYNEQFFGPGTRLTVL.

The chain is built from TRBV10-3 and TRBJ2-6; D ambiguous. V lost 3 bases to trimming and J lost 0 bases, with 3 bases between them. The germline V gene has CDR1 ENHRY and CDR2 SYGVKD. CDR3 length equals 14 residues. The CDR3 spells CAISDSSGANVLTF. Here the CDR3 DNA reads TGTGCCATCAGTGACAGCTCTGGGGCCAACGTCCTGACTTTC.

This clone was found a few times. V gene TRBV7-8 combines with J gene TRBJ1-5, with no clear D. CDR1 and CDR2 (germline): SGHVS, FQNEAQ. The CDR3 is 15 residues long. Trimming removed 5 bases at V and 0 bases at J, with 11 bases between. The CDR3 sequence: CASSAEVGSNQPQHF. The CDR3 DNA sequence: TGTGCCAGCAGCGCAGAGGTCGGTAGCAATCAGCCCCAGCATTTT.

This clone was detected only once. The genes are TRBV7-8 and TRBJ2-1; D is unresolved. The germline V gene has CDR1 SGHVS and CDR2 FQNEAQ. There are 11 residues in the CDR3. V lost 5 bases and J 7 bases, leaving 6 bases between the germline ends. The CDR3 DNA reads as TGTGCCAGCAGCCCCCCGAATGAGCAGTTCTTC. Amino acid sequence: CASSPPNEQFF.

This chain links TRBV4-3 with TRBJ2-7; D unresolved. Germline CDR1 is LGHNA and CDR2 is YSLEER. CDR3 length: 14 residues. Trimming shortened V by 0 bases and J by 2 bases, and 8 bases separated the two germline ends. The CDR3 loop reads CASSQDGLTYEQYF. The DNA of the CDR3 is TGCGCCAGCAGCCAAGATGGCTTAACCTACGAGCAGTACTTC.

The chain is built from TRBV3-1 (or the pseudogene TRBV3-2) and TRBJ2-2; D is ambiguous. From germline, CDR1 is LGHDT and CDR2 YNNKEL (reference sequence). The CDR3 contains 14 residues. Trimming shortened V by 4 bases and J by 0 bases, and 6 bases separated the two germline ends. The CDR3: CASSPSPNTGELFF. The DNA for the CDR3 is TGTGCCAGCAGCCCGTCCCCGAACACCGGGGAGCTGTTTTTT.

This clone turned up a few times. The chain has TRBV7-8 and TRBJ2-1; TRBD1 might be the D (6 bases). The CDR3 is 16 amino acids. V was clipped by 4 bases and J by 1 base, with 14 bases between them. The V gene's germline CDR1 is SGHVS and CDR2 FQNEAQ. CDR3 protein: CASSSLQGLSYNEQFF. The CDR3 DNA reads TGTGCCAGCAGCTCCCTACAGGGTTTGTCCTACAATGAGCAGTTCTTC.

Here the CDR3 reads CASIQAFSSYNEQFF. As DNA, the CDR3 is TGTGCCAGCATCCAGGCTTTCAGCTCCTACAATGAGCAGTTCTTC. This chain joins TRBV27 and TRBJ2-1; D not resolved. V was cut by 7 bases and J by 0 bases, with 13 bases left in between. The CDR3 extends over 15 amino acids. The germline CDR1 and CDR2 sequences are MNHEY and SMNVEV (reference sequence).

This clone was seen a few times. The chain employs TRBV19 and TRBJ1-1, with D uncertain. The CDR3 is 14 residues long. Germline lookup yields CDR1 LNHDA and CDR2 SQIVND (reference sequence). Trimming cost V 3 bases and J 5 bases, with 13 bases left between them. DNA of the CDR3: TGTGCCAGTAGTATGAATTTAGGAGGTACTGAAGCTTTCTTT. This codes for CASSMNLGGTEAFF.

In its sample, this clone was seen once. The chain couples TRBV4-3 to TRBJ2-5; weak D call: TRBD1 (5 bases). V was shortened by 0 bases and J by 7 bases, with 9 bases between the two germline ends. Germline values: CDR1 LGHNA, CDR2 YSLEER. The CDR3 totals 13 residues. CDR3 nucleotides: TGCGCCAGCAGCCAAGAAGGGGATCGGACCCAGTACTTC. It translates to CASSQEGDRTQYF.

Here the CDR3 reads CASSKGGPRGRDTQYF. The CDR3 bases are TGTGCCAGCAGCAAAGGAGGCCCTAGGGGCCGAGATACGCAGTATTTT. The chain is built from TRBV21-1 and TRBJ2-3; the table gives TRBD1 as D, unverified against the DNA. TRBV21-1 is a pseudogene segment. This CDR3 has 16 residues.

J is TRBJ2-3 and V is TRBV7-8, with D uncertain. The V gene's germline CDR1 is SGHVS and CDR2 FQNEAQ. V was trimmed by 0 bases and J by 2 bases, leaving 12 bases between them. The CDR3 length is 16 residues. This CDR3 reads CASSLANRVPTDTQYF. The CDR3 DNA is TGTGCCAGCAGCTTAGCGAATAGAGTTCCCACAGATACGCAGTATTTT.

The rearrangement joins TRBV14 to TRBJ2-7; D perhaps matches TRBD2 (6 bases). The CDR3 spans 15 residues. V was shortened by 5 bases and J by 6 bases, with 20 bases between the two germline ends. Germline CDR1 SGHDN, CDR2 FVKESK. The CDR3 loop reads CASSSWRSVGGEQYF. The CDR3 DNA follows: TGTGCCAGCAGCTCCTGGCGCTCCGTGGGGGGCGAGCAGTACTTC.